This is a list of T cell receptor beta chains from one sample in a study of blood T cell repertoires in COVID-19. TCRdb keeps only in-frame clones here, not all; method: immunoSEQ multiplex PCR. The data contain about 250,000 clones, 70% to 90% of them singletons. The sequencing input was peripheral blood. These TCRs come from a man younger than 35 with active or convalescent COVID-19. CDR3s include the opening cysteine and the closing phenylalanine or tryptophan. The D gene is left open where the match is weak. Rows may omit the clone size; those that give it use once, few, many or a size class.

CDR3 protein: CASSALDSGMTLHF
CDR3 DNA: TGTGCCAGCAGCGCCTTAGACAGTGGGATGACCCTCCACTTT
J gene: TRBJ1-6
clone size: .
D gene: .
V gene: TRBV11-2

CDR3 protein: CASSLQGPANYGYTF
CDR3 DNA: TGTGCCAGCAGCTTACAGGGGCCAGCTAACTATGGCTACACCTTC
J gene: TRBJ1-2
clone size: .
D gene: .
V gene: TRBV11-2

CDR3 protein: CASSQGQGSSYGYTF
CDR3 DNA: TGTGCCAGCTCGCAGGGACAGGGGAGCTCCTATGGCTACACCTTC
J gene: TRBJ1-2
clone size: .
D gene: TRBD1
V gene: TRBV18

CDR3 protein: CAVQSGGLADTQYF
CDR3 DNA: TGTGCAGTACAATCGGGGGGGCTGGCAGATACGCAGTATTTT
J gene: TRBJ2-3
clone size: .
D gene: TRBD2
V gene: TRBV7-2

CDR3 protein: CASSLKLDSEAFF
CDR3 DNA: TGCGCCAGCAGCTTGAAGTTGGACTCTGAAGCTTTCTTT
J gene: TRBJ1-1
clone size: .
D gene: .
V gene: TRBV5-1

CDR3 protein: CASSFEASGGNEQFF
CDR3 DNA: TGCGCCAGCAGCTTCGAGGCTAGCGGAGGTAATGAGCAGTTCTTC
J gene: TRBJ2-1
clone size: .
D gene: TRBD2
V gene: TRBV5-1

CDR3 protein: CASSYLSGRSTDTQYF
CDR3 DNA: TGTGCCAGCAGTTACCTTAGCGGGAGAAGCACAGATACGCAGTATTTT
J gene: TRBJ2-3
clone size: .
D gene: TRBD2
V gene: TRBV6-2/TRBV6-3

CDR3 protein: CATHVTGSSYNEQFF
CDR3 DNA: TGTGCCACCCACGTCACAGGGAGCTCCTACAATGAGCAGTTCTTC
J gene: TRBJ2-1
clone size: .
D gene: .
V gene: TRBV27

CDR3 protein: CASSRPGTGTGELFF
CDR3 DNA: TGTGCCAGCAGCAGACCCGGGACAGGCACCGGGGAGCTGTTTTTT
J gene: TRBJ2-2
clone size: once
D gene: TRBD1
V gene: TRBV6-5

CDR3 protein: CASSTPPRWDTQYF
CDR3 DNA: TGTGCCAGTAGCACCCCCCCTCGGTGGGATACGCAGTATTTT
J gene: TRBJ2-3
clone size: .
D gene: .
V gene: TRBV19

CDR3 protein: CASSFREEETQYF
CDR3 DNA: TGTGCCAGCAGCTTTCGGGAGGAAGAGACCCAGTACTTC
J gene: TRBJ2-5
clone size: .
D gene: TRBD2
V gene: TRBV7-3

CDR3 protein: CASSEGQVDSNQPQHF
CDR3 DNA: TGTGCCAGCAGCGAAGGACAGGTTGATAGCAATCAGCCCCAGCATTTT
J gene: TRBJ1-5
clone size: .
D gene: TRBD1
V gene: TRBV7-9

CDR3 protein: CASSSLADRDNEQFF
CDR3 DNA: TGTGCCAGCAGCTCTCTAGCGGACAGGGACAATGAGCAGTTCTTC
J gene: TRBJ2-1
clone size: once
D gene: .
V gene: TRBV5-6

CDR3 protein: CSVVFITSRDIEQYF
CDR3 DNA: TGCAGCGTTGTGTTCATTACTTCGAGAGACATAGAGCAGTACTTC
J gene: TRBJ2-7
clone size: .
D gene: .
V gene: TRBV29-1

CDR3 protein: CATGGDEQFF
CDR3 DNA: TGTGCCACCGGTGGAGATGAGCAGTTCTTC
J gene: TRBJ2-1
clone size: .
D gene: .
V gene: TRBV24-1

CDR3 protein: CASARDSYNEQFF
CDR3 DNA: TGTGCTAGTGCCCGGGACTCCTACAATGAGCAGTTCTTC
J gene: TRBJ2-1
clone size: .
D gene: .
V gene: TRBV12-5

CDR3 protein: CASSIKSGTNYGYTF
CDR3 DNA: TGTGCCAGTAGTATTAAGTCAGGGACTAACTATGGCTACACCTTC
J gene: TRBJ1-2
clone size: .
D gene: .
V gene: TRBV19

CDR3 protein: CATRQGGTGELFF
CDR3 DNA: TGTGCCACCCGGCAGGGCGGCACCGGGGAGCTGTTTTTT
J gene: TRBJ2-2
clone size: .
D gene: .
V gene: TRBV15

CDR3 protein: CASSGGNQPQHF
CDR3 DNA: TGTGCCAGCTCCGGAGGCAATCAGCCCCAGCATTTT
J gene: TRBJ1-5
clone size: .
D gene: .
V gene: TRBV12-3/TRBV12-4

CDR3 protein: CASSFGVQETQYF
CDR3 DNA: TGCGCCAGCAGCTTCGGGGTCCAAGAGACCCAGTACTTC
J gene: TRBJ2-5
clone size: .
D gene: .
V gene: TRBV5-1

CDR3 protein: CSVEEQYGYTF
CDR3 DNA: TGCAGCGTTGAGGAACAGTATGGCTACACCTTC
J gene: TRBJ1-2
clone size: .
D gene: .
V gene: TRBV29-1

CDR3 protein: CASKSSGLEQFF
CDR3 DNA: TGTGCCAGCAAAAGCAGTGGACTAGAGCAGTTCTTC
J gene: TRBJ2-1
clone size: .
D gene: .
V gene: TRBV27

CDR3 protein: CASSPGLRENSPLHF
CDR3 DNA: TGTGCCAGCAGTCCCGGTCTCCGGGAGAATTCACCCCTCCACTTT
J gene: TRBJ1-6
clone size: .
D gene: .
V gene: TRBV7-9

CDR3 protein: CAISQLAGTSTDTQYF
CDR3 DNA: TGTGCCATCAGCCAACTAGCGGGAACGAGCACAGATACGCAGTATTTT
J gene: TRBJ2-3
clone size: .
D gene: TRBD2
V gene: TRBV10-3

CDR3 protein: CATRRSLTGDTEAFF
CDR3 DNA: TGCGCCACCCGGAGGTCCCTTACAGGGGACACTGAAGCTTTCTTT
J gene: TRBJ1-1
clone size: .
D gene: TRBD1
V gene: TRBV5-1

CDR3 protein: CASSAAYEQYF
CDR3 DNA: TGTGCCAGCAGTGCGGCCTACGAGCAGTACTTC
J gene: TRBJ2-7
clone size: .
D gene: .
V gene: TRBV2

CDR3 protein: CSVGGGSTNEKLFF
CDR3 DNA: TGCAGCGTTGGGGGGGGTTCTACGAATGAAAAACTGTTTTTT
J gene: TRBJ1-4
clone size: .
D gene: .
V gene: TRBV29-1

CDR3 protein: CASSQTEGYTF
CDR3 DNA: TGTGCCAGCAGCCAGACTGAGGGATACACCTTC
J gene: TRBJ1-2
clone size: .
D gene: .
V gene: TRBV3-1/TRBV3-2

CDR3 protein: CATRQGSNTEAFF
CDR3 DNA: TGTGCCACCAGACAGGGGTCGAACACTGAAGCTTTCTTT
J gene: TRBJ1-1
clone size: .
D gene: TRBD1
V gene: TRBV24-1

CDR3 protein: CASSPVGWVGEDYEQYF
CDR3 DNA: TGTGCCAGCTCCCCCGTCGGGTGGGTGGGTGAAGACTACGAGCAGTACTTC
J gene: TRBJ2-7
clone size: .
D gene: .
V gene: TRBV18

CDR3 protein: CASSSPGGEAYNEQFF
CDR3 DNA: TGTGCCAGCAGCTCCCCCGGGGGGGAAGCCTACAATGAGCAGTTCTTC
J gene: TRBJ2-1
clone size: .
D gene: TRBD2
V gene: TRBV5-4

CDR3 protein: CASTRRDSPLHF
CDR3 DNA: TGTGCCAGCACCCGGAGGGATTCACCCCTCCACTTT
J gene: TRBJ1-6
clone size: once
D gene: .
V gene: TRBV12-3/TRBV12-4

CDR3 protein: CASSAGLNSPLHF
CDR3 DNA: TGTGCCAGCAGCGCCGGACTTAATTCACCCCTCCACTTT
J gene: TRBJ1-6
clone size: .
D gene: .
V gene: TRBV7-2

CDR3 protein: CASSFWTSQNEQYF
CDR3 DNA: TGTGCCAGCAGCTTCTGGACTAGTCAAAACGAGCAGTACTTC
J gene: TRBJ2-7
clone size: .
D gene: TRBD2
V gene: TRBV7-2

CDR3 protein: CAWTPARTGGREQYF
CDR3 DNA: TGTGCCTGGACGCCCGCTCGGACAGGGGGACGAGAGCAGTACTTC
J gene: TRBJ2-7
clone size: .
D gene: TRBD1
V gene: TRBV30

CDR3 protein: CASSPPGNYNSPLHF
CDR3 DNA: TGTGCCAGCAGCCCCCCAGGAAACTATAATTCACCCCTCCACTTT
J gene: TRBJ1-6
clone size: .
D gene: .
V gene: TRBV7-9

CDR3 protein: CASSSQGWGYTF
CDR3 DNA: TGTGCCAGCAGCTCCCAGGGCTGGGGCTACACCTTC
J gene: TRBJ1-2
clone size: .
D gene: .
V gene: TRBV7-9

CDR3 protein: CASRPPGQGNEQYF
CDR3 DNA: TGTGCCAGCAGACCCCCGGGACAGGGGAACGAGCAGTACTTC
J gene: TRBJ2-7
clone size: .
D gene: TRBD1
V gene: TRBV28

CDR3 protein: CASGTRLGANTGELFF
CDR3 DNA: TGTGCCAGCGGGACTAGGCTAGGGGCGAACACCGGGGAGCTGTTTTTT
J gene: TRBJ2-2
clone size: .
D gene: TRBD2
V gene: TRBV27

CDR3 protein: CASSLDSSYNSPLHF
CDR3 DNA: TGCGCCAGCAGCTTGGACAGCAGCTATAATTCACCCCTCCACTTT
J gene: TRBJ1-6
clone size: .
D gene: .
V gene: TRBV5-1

CDR3 protein: CSVAVTEAFF
CDR3 DNA: TGCAGCGTTGCAGTAACTGAAGCTTTCTTT
J gene: TRBJ1-1
clone size: once
D gene: .
V gene: TRBV29-1

CDR3 protein: CASSPDWGGHSPLHF
CDR3 DNA: TGTGCCAGCTCACCGGATTGGGGGGGCCATTCACCCCTCCACTTT
J gene: TRBJ1-6
clone size: .
D gene: .
V gene: TRBV18

CDR3 protein: CASSPQRGEDEQYF
CDR3 DNA: TGTGCCAGCAGCCCACAGCGGGGGGAAGACGAGCAGTACTTC
J gene: TRBJ2-7
clone size: .
D gene: TRBD2
V gene: TRBV7-9